This T cell receptor (beta chain) was retrieved from a study of cytomegalovirus exposure and HLA in healthy donors. General study findings and limits: With further analysis later on, most CMV-associated TCR beta chains appeared HLA-restricted. Equally common other TCR beta chains were less clonally expanded than HLA-associated ones, a later analysis found.

Worth noting for this clone: Antigen unknown.

V lost 0 bases, J lost 4 bases, and 18 bases stayed unmatched. The CDR3 sequence is 19 residues long. The germline V gene has CDR1 MGHRA and CDR2 YSYEKL. The primer mix had 60 Vbeta and 13 Jbeta primers. Measured with immunoSEQ multiplex PCR; TCRdb has only the in-frame clones, and not every one. The sample holds 200,000 to 250,000 clones, around nine tenths seen once. This TCR was sampled from a woman aged 18-30 years in good health and CMV-seronegative. The chain couples TRBV4-1 to TRBJ2-7, with 7 bases aligning to TRBD2. The sample comprised PBMCs. CDR3 nucleotides: TGCGCCAGCAGCCAAGATGTGGGGGGGATAGGGGTAACCGTTTACGAGCAGTACTTC. It codes for CASSQDVGGIGVTVYEQYF.